One and the same sample provided the 22 T cell receptor beta chains below, sequenced in a study of T cell responses to AZD1222 COVID-19 vaccine. Only in-frame clones appear in the TCRdb table, and some are missing; sequencing was by immunoSEQ multiplex PCR. Of about 110,000 clones detected, roughly 86% appear once; the ten largest clones hold about 4%. This sample comprised peripheral blood, obtained 28 days after the second AZD1222 dose. These receptors all come from an adult who received the AZD1222 COVID-19 vaccine.

The chain carries TRBV30 and TRBJ1-6; 8 bases are a match to TRBD1. Unmatched junction bases numbered 13, after V lost 5 bases and J lost 10 bases. Per germline, CDR1 GTSNPN and CDR2 SVGIG (reference sequence). The CDR3 covers 15 residues. For the CDR3, the DNA is TGTGCCTGGCGAAACTTCGGGACAGGCGGGTCACCCCTCCACTTT. Amino acid sequence: CAWRNFGTGGSPLHF.

The chain uses TRBV6-4 and TRBJ2-7, with 7 bases fitting TRBD2. This CDR3 region has 17 residues. Looked up from germline, CDR1 is MRHNA and CDR2 is SNTAGT. Trimming cost V 4 bases and J 5 bases; bases outside gene matches: 17. The CDR3 sequence: CASSGPLAGRAFHEQYF. CDR3 in DNA: TGTGCCAGCAGTGGGCCACTAGCTGGGAGGGCCTTCCACGAGCAGTACTTC.

V usage is TRBV30 and J usage is TRBJ2-1, with 11 bases fitting TRBD2. The CDR3 is 14 amino acids. CDR1 and CDR2 (germline): GTSNPN, SVGIG (reference sequence). Trimming took 3 bases from V and 9 from J; bases not matched to a gene: 7. CDR3 amino acids: CAWSNSGRAGEQFF. CDR3 sequence (DNA): TGTGCCTGGAGCAATAGCGGGAGGGCGGGTGAGCAGTTCTTC.

This chain links TRBV29-1 with TRBJ2-3, with D hard to call. V gave up 6 bases and J gave up 4 bases, with 11 bases separating them. CDR1 is SQVTM, CDR2 ANQGSEA, per germline. This CDR3 spans 12 amino acids. CDR3 residues: CSVPTGADTQYF. CDR3 DNA sequence: TGCAGCGTACCCACGGGTGCAGATACGCAGTATTTT.

The gene calls are TRBV10-2 and TRBJ2-3, with D perhaps matching TRBD1 (6 bases). CDR3 size: 15 residues. The germline V gene has CDR1 WSHSY and CDR2 SAAADI. The ends were cut back, 1 base at V and 5 bases at J, with 13 bases in the middle. CDR3 nucleotides: TGCGCCAGCAGTGAGTTAGGGCGCAGGGGAGATACGCAGTATTTT. It yields the protein CASSELGRRGDTQYF.

V and J are TRBV5-6 and TRBJ2-7; TRBD2 might be the D (6 bases). This CDR3 spans 16 amino acids. Deletions cut 5 bases from V and 5 bases from J, with 23 bases between. Germline V CDR1 and CDR2: SGHDT, YYEEEE. In DNA form, the CDR3 reads TGTGCCAGCAGTCACCGTACGGGACTGAGGACTAACGAGCAGTACTTC. Translation: CASSHRTGLRTNEQYF.

The table lists this clone with a count of one. The CDR3 protein is CASGLGGGGYTF. The CDR3, as DNA: TGTGCTAGTGGTTTGGGGGGAGGTGGCTACACCTTC. The V gene is TRBV12-5, the J gene TRBJ1-2, with D unclear. Germline lookup yields CDR1 LGHNT and CDR2 FRNRAP. The germline V and J ends were trimmed by 1 base and 7 bases, with 7 bases remaining between them. The CDR3 totals 12 residues. The variable domain in full, with the rest retrieved from reference TRBV12-5 and TRBJ1-2, is DARVTQTPRHKVTEMGQEVTMRCQPILGHNTVFWYRQTMMQGLELLAYFRNRAPLDDSGMPKDRFSAEMPDATLATLKIQPSEPRDSAVYFCASGLGGGGYTFGSGTRLTVV.

V is TRBV5-5 and J is TRBJ1-2, with 9 bases identical to TRBD1. The CDR3 runs to 13 residues. V trimming: 6 bases; J trimming: 7 bases; junction bases outside the gene matches: 7. From germline, CDR1 is SGHKS and CDR2 YYEKEE (reference sequence). The CDR3 sequence is CASTRDRVIGYTF. The DNA for the CDR3 is TGTGCCAGCACCCGGGACAGGGTAATTGGCTACACCTTC.

The chain has TRBV2 and TRBJ1-5, with D unclear. Germline V gene lookup returns CDR1 SNHLY and CDR2 FYNNEI. V gave up 4 bases and J gave up 7 bases, with 14 bases separating them. This CDR3 comprises 14 residues. CDR3 nucleotide sequence: TGTGCCAGCAGTGCGAGGGAAGGTAGGCAGCCCCAGCATTTT. Amino acid sequence: CASSAREGRQPQHF.

The CDR3 spells CASSRGGTEAFF. Here the CDR3 DNA reads TGTGCCAGCAGCCGGGGGGGCACTGAAGCTTTCTTT. This rearrangement joins TRBV7-9 to TRBJ1-1; D might be TRBD1 (5 bases). The germline V gene has CDR1 SEHNR and CDR2 FQNEAQ (reference sequence). V shed 5 bases and J shed 4 bases, with 8 bases lying between them. The CDR3 is 12 amino acids.

In this sample, this clone turned up once. The chain recombines TRBV7-2 with TRBJ2-1; D ambiguous. Germline CDR1 and CDR2: SGHTA and FQGNSA. Trimming stripped 3 bases from V and 2 bases from J, with 8 bases between. This CDR3 is built from 14 residues. CDR3 protein: CASSFSATYNEQFF. The CDR3 DNA sequence: TGTGCCAGCAGCTTTAGTGCCACCTACAATGAGCAGTTCTTC.

This chain links TRBV5-4 with TRBJ2-7; a possible D gene is TRBD2 (6 bases). Per germline, CDR1 SGHNT and CDR2 YYREEE (reference sequence). CDR3 length: 12 amino acids. V was shortened by 2 bases and J by 5 bases, with 8 bases between the two germline ends. Here the CDR3 DNA reads TGTGCCAGCAGCTTCGGGGGAAACGAGCAGTACTTC. It specifies CASSFGGNEQYF.

The chain combines TRBV27 with TRBJ2-7, with D maybe TRBD1 (5 bases). V was trimmed by 8 bases and J by 4 bases, leaving 18 bases between them. Germline-derived CDR1 and CDR2 are MNHEY and SMNVEV (reference sequence). This CDR3 is built from 14 residues. Here the CDR3 reads CASAQVGARYEQYF. CDR3 DNA: TGTGCCAGCGCACAGGTTGGGGCCCGGTACGAGCAGTACTTC.

This chain uses TRBV30 with TRBJ1-6, with a possible D match to TRBD1 (5 bases). The CDR3 contains 13 residues. Germline lookup yields CDR1 GTSNPN and CDR2 SVGIG (reference sequence). The V end lost 2 bases, the J end lost 7 bases, and 9 bases lay between the germline ends. DNA for the CDR3: TGTGCCTGGAGTCAAGGGGTCAATTCACCCCTCCACTTT. Protein product: CAWSQGVNSPLHF.

This chain's CDR3 is CASSYQERYGYTF. The CDR3 DNA reads TGTGCCAGCAGTTACCAGGAGCGTTATGGCTACACCTTC. This chain uses TRBV6-2 or TRBV6-3 with TRBJ1-2; D unclear. Germline V gene data show CDR1 as MNHEY and CDR2 as SVGEGT. The CDR3 consists of 13 residues. Trimming shortened V by 2 bases and J by 5 bases, and 9 bases separated the two germline ends.

The chain uses TRBV10-3 and TRBJ1-1; weak D call: TRBD1 (5 bases). This CDR3 comprises 13 residues. Germline V gives CDR1 ENHRY, CDR2 SYGVKD. Deletions cut 6 bases from V and 4 bases from J, with 12 bases between. For the CDR3, the DNA is TGTGCCATCAGCCAAGGGGCTACCACTGAAGCTTTCTTT. Protein sequence: CAISQGATTEAFF.

J is TRBJ1-1 and V is TRBV10-2; no definite D call. Germline CDR1 reads WSHSY; CDR2 reads SAAADI. The CDR3 spans 15 residues. Between the trimmed V and J ends, which lost 3 bases and 4 bases, there was a span of 15 bases. CDR3: CASSETLRGRTEAFF. DNA for the CDR3: TGCGCCAGCAGTGAAACACTCCGGGGTCGCACTGAAGCTTTCTTT.

In this sample, this clone turned up a few times. V gene TRBV6-2 or TRBV6-3 combines with J gene TRBJ2-2; no firm D call. CDR1 is MNHEY and CDR2 is SVGEGT in the germline V gene. V dropped 5 bases and J dropped 7 bases, with 17 bases sitting between them. The CDR3 totals 15 residues. The CDR3 coding sequence is TGTGCCAGCAGTCCCGGGCTAGGTCGGGTCGGGGAGCTGTTTTTT. Protein: CASSPGLGRVGELFF.

This rearrangement joins TRBV7-3 to TRBJ1-6; D unresolved. The V end lost 4 bases, the J end lost 6 bases, and 13 bases lay between the germline ends. Germline CDR1 SGHTA, CDR2 FQGTGA. The CDR3 contains 15 residues. Here the CDR3 DNA reads TGTGCCAGCAGCTCTGGCCAAGGGCGTAATTCACCCCTCCACTTT. Protein sequence: CASSSGQGRNSPLHF.

The V gene is TRBV9, the J gene TRBJ2-3, with D perhaps TRBD2 (5 bases). The V gene lost 1 base and the J gene lost 6 bases, with 21 bases spanning the gap. CDR3 length: 17 amino acids. CDR1 SGDLS and CDR2 YYNGEE come from the germline V gene. The CDR3 nucleotides are TGTGCCAGCAGCGTATCGAATGCGGGCAGGATTACCGATACGCAGTATTTT. Translation: CASSVSNAGRITDTQYF.

This clone was counted once. The chain recombines TRBV19 with TRBJ2-7; D possibly corresponds to TRBD2 (5 bases). This CDR3 spans 14 amino acids. The V end was cut by 7 bases, the J end by 2 bases, with 15 bases between. Germline V CDR1 and CDR2: LNHDA, SQIVND (reference sequence). The CDR3 sequence is CASTPRPGAYEQYF. For the CDR3, the DNA is TGTGCCAGTACCCCCAGACCCGGGGCCTACGAGCAGTACTTC. Based on the CDR3 plus reference TRBV19 and TRBJ2-7, the full variable domain is DGGITQSPKYLFRKEGQNVTLSCEQNLNHDAMYWYRQDPGQGLRLIYYSQIVNDFQKGDIAEGYSVSREKKESFPLTVTSAQKNPTAFYLCASTPRPGAYEQYFGPGTRLTVT.

This rearrangement joins TRBV19 to TRBJ2-7, with D unresolved. This CDR3 region has 13 residues. Germline values: CDR1 LNHDA, CDR2 SQIVND (reference sequence). Trimming removed 5 bases at V and 4 bases at J, with 12 bases between. In nucleotides, the CDR3 is TGTGCCAGTAGTGTCGCCTCCCTTTACGAGCAGTACTTC. It is translated as CASSVASLYEQYF.